This TCR beta chain was sequenced during a study of blood T cell repertoires in COVID-19 (TCRdb year 2020). For context, the study as a whole: Samples covering the acute and convalescent phases of COVID-19 were provided by collaborators in the United States, Italy and Spain. Where HLA class I and class II types were available, the types were taken from metadata supplied by the sample provider, not from assay-based typing. Deeply sampled blood TCRbeta repertoires from subjects exposed to, actively infected with, or recovered from COVID-19 were included in the dataset. The repertoires were released in a freely available public database meant as a resource for research on the immune response to SARS-CoV-2. The material from the prospective study consisted of cDNA or gDNA derived from T cells, B-cell-depleted T cells, or PBMCs. A de-identified subject ID, COVID-19 status, age in years and sex were almost always included in the sample metadata. The samples were drawn from the first 160 participants of the ongoing ImmuneRACE study and from 1,200 or so subjects provided by 6 global collaborators.

To note about this clone: No antigen is known for it. The input lacks base qualities; no much larger clone sits a single base away.

Summary of the overall study and its limitations: Clinical and demographic metadata were provided uncurated, with the amount varying by source and participant.

Each collaborating institution followed its own protocols to collect whole blood in K2EDTA tubes. For TCRbeta analysis, collaborators shipped samples in one of three forms: frozen whole blood, isolated PBMCs, or DNA extracted from either of those sample types. Measured from the cysteine to the phenylalanine, the CDR3 is 16 residues long. The read is trimmed to its CDR3 DNA, 48 bases read in frame from base 1. Sequences SGHNT (CDR1) and YYREEE (CDR2) are obtained from the germline V gene (reference sequence). The germline V end is reduced by 4 bases and the J end by 2 bases; junction bases left unmatched: 6. The immunoSEQ Assay, a bias-controlled multiplex PCR, was used to amplify TCRbeta CDR3 regions from genomic DNA. The authors processed their data as follows. Within the assay, amplification of reference gene primers was used to estimate how many nucleated cells each sample contained. Sequence reads were collapsed and filtered to measure the absolute abundance of every unique TCRbeta CDR3 rearrangement. For each sample, productive Simpson clonality was calculated as the square root of Simpson's diversity index over productive rearrangements. The source is immuneACCESS, and TCRdb retained only in-frame sequences with V and J called. Part of the clones is not carried over; for the studies checked, unresolved V genes explain less than half of this, and the remainder is unexplained. V and J calls and clone size are those listed in that table; D and trimming were worked out from the DNA. The sample table shows about 190,000 clones, and roughly 90% are seen once. Around 1.5% of the sample lies in the top ten.

What was sequenced was peripheral blood. This clonotype originated in a man in his late teens or twenties with active or convalescent COVID-19. The rearranged chain carries TRBV5-4 and TRBJ2-3; TRBD2 agrees with 11 junctional bases. The sequenced DNA is TGTGCCAGCAGCAGACTAGCGGGATTGGTCACAGATACGCAGTATTTT. It codes for CASSRLAGLVTDTQYF. With the portions outside the CDR3 filled from the reference TRBV5-4 and TRBJ2-3 genes, the complete variable region becomes ETGVTQSPTHLIKTRGQQVTLRCSSQSGHNTVSWYQQALGQGPQFIFQYYREEENGRGNFPPRFSGLQFPNYSSELNVNALELDDSALYLCASSRLAGLVTDTQYFGPGTRLTVL.